This TCR beta chain is from a study of vaccination and CD4 T cells after COVID-19. As for the study in general: Post-COVID samples had a sampling time that fell a median around 93 days after diagnosis (range 35 to 161). From HCoV-229E, HCoV-OC43, HCoV-NL63 and SARS-CoV-2, overlapping spike peptides were used to stimulate the cells.

This CDR3 spans 15 amino acids. Germline V gives CDR1 SNHLY, CDR2 FYNNEI. Between the trimmed V and J ends, which lost 5 bases and 2 bases, there was a span of 13 bases. Treatment in this sample: roughly 10-day PBMC culture with coronavirus spike peptide pools or control peptides (ViraFEST assay). Antigen-specific T cell expansion with peptide pools preceded TCR sequencing in the ViraFEST approach. As regards this clonotype: Its antigen is still unknown.

At the Johns Hopkins FTIC core, DNA taken from cultured CD4+ T cells was sequenced by way of the Oncomine TCR Beta short-read assay. TCRdb independently ran MiXCR on the PCR reads; one entry per CDR3 protein. The sample consists of some 10,000 distinct CDR3 sequences, roughly two fifths of them appearing once. This TCR was recovered from a human donor who had recovered from COVID-19. Sequenced sample: CD4+ T cells from blood, cultured in vitro. V and J are TRBV2 and TRBJ1-3; D gene unclear. CDR3 loop: CASSPTLGAGNTIYF. The CDR3 region has the DNA TGTGCCAGCAGTCCTACCCTCGGGGCTGGAAACACCATATATTTT.